The sequence of this T cell receptor beta chain was determined in a study of response to subunit inactivated influenza vaccine. Germline V gene lookup returns CDR1 KGHDR and CDR2 SFDVKD. This CDR3 spans 12 amino acids. V lost 5 bases, J lost 11 bases, and 6 bases stayed unmatched. TCRdb called the RT-PCR reads again in MiXCR, with one record for every CDR3 protein. Among hundreds of thousands of distinct CDR3 sequences, about 12% were seen once, and the ten largest hold 10%. Findings and limits, study-wide: Only a handful of new T cells, the authors suggested, are recruited with each seasonal influenza vaccination.

With respect to this clonotype: No antigen is known for it.

The specimen was PBMCs from blood, collected on the day of vaccination. The sequence derives from a man in his fifties or sixties who received an inactivated influenza vaccine. This chain joins TRBV24-1 and TRBJ2-3; TRBD2 aligns across 7 bases. CDR3 in amino acids: CATSAELARQYF. Written as DNA, the CDR3 is TGTGCCACCAGTGCCGAACTAGCGCGGCAGTATTTT.